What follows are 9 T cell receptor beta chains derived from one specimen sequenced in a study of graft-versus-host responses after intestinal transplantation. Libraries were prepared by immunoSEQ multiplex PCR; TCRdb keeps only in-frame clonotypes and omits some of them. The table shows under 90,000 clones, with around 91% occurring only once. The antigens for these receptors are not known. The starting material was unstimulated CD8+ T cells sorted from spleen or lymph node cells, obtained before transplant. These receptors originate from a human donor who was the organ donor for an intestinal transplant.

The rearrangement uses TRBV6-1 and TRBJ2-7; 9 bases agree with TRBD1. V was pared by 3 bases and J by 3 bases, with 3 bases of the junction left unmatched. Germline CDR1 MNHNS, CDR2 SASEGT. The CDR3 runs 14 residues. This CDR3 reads CASSEGTGYYEQYV. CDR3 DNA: TGTGCCAGCAGTGAGGGGACAGGGTACTACGAGCAGTACGTC.

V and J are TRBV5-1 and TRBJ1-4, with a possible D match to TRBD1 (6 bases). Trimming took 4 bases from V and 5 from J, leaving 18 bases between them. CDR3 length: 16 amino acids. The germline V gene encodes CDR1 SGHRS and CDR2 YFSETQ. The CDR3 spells CASSIKQGTANEKLFF. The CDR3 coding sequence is TGCGCCAGCAGCATAAAACAGGGTACTGCGAATGAAAAACTGTTTTTT.

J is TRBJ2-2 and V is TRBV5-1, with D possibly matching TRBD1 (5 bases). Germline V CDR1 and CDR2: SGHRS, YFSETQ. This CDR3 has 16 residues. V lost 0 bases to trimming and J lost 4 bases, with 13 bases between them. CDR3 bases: TGCGCCAGCAGCTTGGCTGGACAATCGGGCACCGGGGAGCTGTTTTTT. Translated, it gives CASSLAGQSGTGELFF. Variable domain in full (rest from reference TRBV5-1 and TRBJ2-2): KAGVTQTPRYLIKTRGQQVTLSCSPISGHRSVSWYQQTPGQGLQFLFEYFSETQRNKGNFPGRFSGRQFSNSRSEMNVSTLELGDSALYLCASSLAGQSGTGELFFGEGSRLTVL.

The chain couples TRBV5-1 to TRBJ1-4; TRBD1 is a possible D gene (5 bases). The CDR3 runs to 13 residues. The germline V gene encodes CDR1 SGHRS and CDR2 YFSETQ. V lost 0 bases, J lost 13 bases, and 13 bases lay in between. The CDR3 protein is CASSLGQGERLFF. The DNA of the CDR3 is TGCGCCAGCAGCTTGGGGCAGGGCGAGAGACTGTTTTTT.

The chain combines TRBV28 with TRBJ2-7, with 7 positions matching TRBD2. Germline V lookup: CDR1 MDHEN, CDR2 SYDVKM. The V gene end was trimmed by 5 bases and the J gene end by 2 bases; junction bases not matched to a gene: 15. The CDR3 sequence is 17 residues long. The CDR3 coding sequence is TGTGCCAGCAGTACTTTAGCGGGCGGCCGGGGAACCTACGAGCAGTACGTC. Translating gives CASSTLAGGRGTYEQYV.

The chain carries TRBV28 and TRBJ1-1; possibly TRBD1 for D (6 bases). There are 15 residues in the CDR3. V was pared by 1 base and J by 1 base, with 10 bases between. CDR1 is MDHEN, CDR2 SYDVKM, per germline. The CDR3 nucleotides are TGTGCCAGCAGTTTATCGGGGGGGCCGAACACTGAAGCTTTCTTT. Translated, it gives CASSLSGGPNTEAFF.

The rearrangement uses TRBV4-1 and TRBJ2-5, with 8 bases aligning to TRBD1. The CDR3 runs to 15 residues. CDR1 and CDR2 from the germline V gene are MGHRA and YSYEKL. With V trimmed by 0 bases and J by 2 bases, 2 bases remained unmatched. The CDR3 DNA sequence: TGCGCCAGCAGCCAAGAACAGGGGGGTCAAGAGACCCAGTACTTC. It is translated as CASSQEQGGQETQYF.

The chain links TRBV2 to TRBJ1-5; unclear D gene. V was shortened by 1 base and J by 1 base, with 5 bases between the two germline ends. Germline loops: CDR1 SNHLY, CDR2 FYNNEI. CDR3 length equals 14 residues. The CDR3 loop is CASSEVASNQPQHF. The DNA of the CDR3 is TGTGCCAGCAGTGAAGTAGCCAGCAATCAGCCCCAGCATTTT.

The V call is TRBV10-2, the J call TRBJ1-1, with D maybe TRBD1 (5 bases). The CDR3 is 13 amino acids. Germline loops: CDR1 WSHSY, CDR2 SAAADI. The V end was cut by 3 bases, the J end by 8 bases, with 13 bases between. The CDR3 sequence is CASSDGWGGEAFF. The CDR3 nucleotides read TGCGCCAGCAGTGATGGTTGGGGCGGAGAAGCTTTCTTT.